These T cell receptor beta chains were read from a single sample in a study of technical replicates of blood from a few donors. Data came from immunoSEQ multiplex PCR; TCRdb stores just in-frame clones and leaves some out. This sample has 75,000 to 95,000 clones; over 80% occur once, and the top ten carry 0.25% to 0.35%. The sequenced sample was T cells isolated from PBMCs. All receptors come from a human donor in good health. Each CDR3 is given with its conserved first and last residue. The order of the fields is V gene, clone size, D gene, J gene, CDR3 DNA, CDR3 protein. The D gene is left open where the match is weak. Only some rows state a clone size, as once, few, many or a class for expanded clones.

TRBV28,.,.,TRBJ1-5,TGTGCCAGCACCTTCTCCCAATCAACTGAAAATCAGCCCCAGCATTTT,CASTFSQSTENQPQHF
TRBV13,.,TRBD2,TRBJ2-7,TGTGCCAGCAGCTCGCCGGGACTAGAAGGTTCCGAGCAGTACTTC,CASSSPGLEGSEQYF
TRBV19,.,.,TRBJ1-2,TGTGCAAGTAGCGGGGGGCCTGGCTACACCTTC,CASSGGPGYTF
TRBV7-8,.,.,TRBJ1-2,TGTGCCAGCAGCTTACTGAGGGTAGGCTATGGCTACACCTTC,CASSLLRVGYGYTF
TRBV29-1,.,.,TRBJ1-2,TGCAGCGTTGACACAAACTATGGCTACACCTTC,CSVDTNYGYTF
TRBV5-4,.,TRBD1,TRBJ2-6,TGTGCCAGCAGCCCAGGACAGGCTTACTCTGGGGCCAACGTCCTGACTTTC,CASSPGQAYSGANVLTF
TRBV19,once,.,TRBJ2-7,TGTGCCAGTAGTCCCACCTACGAGCAGTACTTC,CASSPTYEQYF
TRBV4-2,.,.,TRBJ2-5,TGTGCCAGCAGCCAAGATGGCGGCGGGGCCGTTCTGGAGACCCAGTACTTC,CASSQDGGGAVLETQYF
TRBV28,.,TRBD1,TRBJ2-2,TGTGCCAGCAGTCGGGACAGGGGTCTAACCCCCCCCGGGGAGCTGTTTTTT,CASSRDRGLTPPGELFF
TRBV14,.,.,TRBJ2-7,TGTGCCAGCAGCGCGGGACGGCCCGGGGAGCAGTACTTC,CASSAGRPGEQYF
TRBV28,.,.,TRBJ1-5,TGTGCCAGCAGCCAATCCCAGCCCCAGCATTTT,CASSQSQPQHF
TRBV5-1,.,TRBD1,TRBJ1-1,TGCGCCAGCAGCTGGACAGGGGGGAACACTGAAGCTTTCTTT,CASSWTGGNTEAFF
TRBV11-3,.,TRBD2,TRBJ2-5,TGTGCCAGCAGCTTAGGGGGGCCCTTCATAGCGGGGGGACAAGAGACCCAGTACTTC,CASSLGGPFIAGGQETQYF
TRBV2,.,.,TRBJ2-1,TGTGCCAGCAGTGAAGCGGCTCGGGTAGACAATGAGCAGTTCTTC,CASSEAARVDNEQFF
TRBV5-5,.,TRBD1,TRBJ2-2,TGTGCCAGCACCATAGGACAGGTGACCGGGGAGCTGTTTTTT,CASTIGQVTGELFF
TRBV7-8,.,TRBD2,TRBJ2-3,TGTGCCAGCAGCTTAGTAACTAGCGGGGGGGTAGATACGCAGTATTTT,CASSLVTSGGVDTQYF
TRBV19,once,.,TRBJ2-1,TGTGCCAGTATGTCAGGAGGTTTAACTGACAATGAGCAGTTCTTC,CASMSGGLTDNEQFF
TRBV4-1,.,.,TRBJ2-3,TGCGCCAGCAGCCAAGATCGCCCCCTACCAGATACGCAGTATTTT,CASSQDRPLPDTQYF
TRBV19,.,.,TRBJ1-5,TGTGCCAGTAGTAGAGGGACATTAAATAGCAATCAGCCCCAGCATTTT,CASSRGTLNSNQPQHF
TRBV19,.,.,TRBJ2-7,TGTGCCAGTAGTTCGTCGCCAGGGGCGATTGGGGAGCAGTACTTC,CASSSSPGAIGEQYF
TRBV29-1,.,.,TRBJ2-7,TGCAGCGTTGTGGTCCTAGGGGGACCCTACGAGCAGTACTTC,CSVVVLGGPYEQYF
TRBV27,.,TRBD2,TRBJ2-3,TGTGCCAGCAGTTCAGTTAGGGGCTTACTAGCGGGGGCAGATACGCAGTATTTT,CASSSVRGLLAGADTQYF
TRBV5-4,.,TRBD2,TRBJ2-2,TGTGCCAGCAGCTTGGGTGGTAGCGGGGTTCCGAACACCGGGGAGCTGTTTTTT,CASSLGGSGVPNTGELFF